This paragraph covers one T cell receptor beta chain sequence. The data were taken from a study of blood T cell repertoires in COVID-19. Across the study: The origin of the acute and convalescent COVID-19 samples was the United States, Italy and Spain. Sources were T cells, B-cell-depleted T cells, or PBMCs; the material itself was cDNA or gDNA.

The CDR3 has 16 residues. Germline assignment: CDR1 LNHDA and CDR2 SQIVND (reference sequence). V trimming: 3 bases; J trimming: 0 bases; junction bases outside the gene matches: 5. How the authors handled the data: Using reference gene primer amplification, nucleated cell counts were estimated. Clones were sequenced by immunoSEQ multiplex PCR, and TCRdb holds only the in-frame ones, with some missing. That table supplies the V and J calls and clone size; D and trimming were determined from the DNA. The repertoire holds about 83,000 clones, with over 60% as singletons. Sequencing was performed on peripheral blood. The J gene is TRBJ1-2, the V gene TRBV19; TRBD1 aligns across 9 bases. The clonotype originates from a woman older than 75 with active or convalescent COVID-19. CDR3 sequence (DNA): TGTGCCAGTAGTATGACAGGGGGATCAACTAACTATGGCTACACCTTC. Protein: CASSMTGGSTNYGYTF.